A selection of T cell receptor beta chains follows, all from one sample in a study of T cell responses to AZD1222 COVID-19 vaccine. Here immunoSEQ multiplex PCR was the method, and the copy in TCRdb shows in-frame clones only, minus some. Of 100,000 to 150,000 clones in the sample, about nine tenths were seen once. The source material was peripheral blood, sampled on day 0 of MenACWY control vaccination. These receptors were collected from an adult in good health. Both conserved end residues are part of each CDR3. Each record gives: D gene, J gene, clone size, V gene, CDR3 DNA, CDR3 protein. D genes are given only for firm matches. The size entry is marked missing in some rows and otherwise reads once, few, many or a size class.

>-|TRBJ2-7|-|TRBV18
TGTGCCAGCTCACGAGGGGAAAACGAGCAGTACTTC
CASSRGENEQYF
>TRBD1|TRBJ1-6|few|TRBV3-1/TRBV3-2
TGTGCCAGCAGCCAGGGACAGGGCCTTAATTCACCCCTCCACTTT
CASSQGQGLNSPLHF
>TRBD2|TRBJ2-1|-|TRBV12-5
TGTGCTAGTGGTTTGACCGGGACTAGCGGGAGGGCCGCTCTAAATGAGCAGTTCTTC
CASGLTGTSGRAALNEQFF
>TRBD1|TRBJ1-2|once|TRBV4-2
TGTGCCAGCAGCCACCTCGCTGACAGGGTTGAACGAGGCTACACCTTC
CASSHLADRVERGYTF
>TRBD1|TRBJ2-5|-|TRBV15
TGTGCCACCAGCAGAGATCAGGGGGCGAGGGAGACCCAGTACTTC
CATSRDQGARETQYF
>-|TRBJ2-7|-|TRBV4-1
TGCGCCAGCAGCCGAACCGGGACAAGCTCCTACGAGCAGTACTTC
CASSRTGTSSYEQYF
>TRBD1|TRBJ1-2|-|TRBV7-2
TGTGCCAGCAGCTCGACAGGGTCTTATGGCTACACCTTC
CASSSTGSYGYTF
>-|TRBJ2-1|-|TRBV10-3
TGTGCCATCAGTGAGGGAGGGCCCGGCAATGAGCAGTTCTTC
CAISEGGPGNEQFF
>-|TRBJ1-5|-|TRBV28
TGTGCCAGCAGTTCCGGACAGAATAGCAATCAGCCCCAGCATTTT
CASSSGQNSNQPQHF
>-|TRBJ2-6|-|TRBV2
TGTGCCAGCAGTGCTCCCGAGGGGGCCAACGTCCTGACTTTC
CASSAPEGANVLTF
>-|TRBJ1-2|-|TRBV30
TGTGCCTGGAGTGTACTTAACTATGGCTACACCTTC
CAWSVLNYGYTF
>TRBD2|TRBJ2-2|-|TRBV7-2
TGTGCCAGCAGCGGCCTTAGCGGGGGGGCCGGGGAGCTGTTTTTT
CASSGLSGGAGELFF
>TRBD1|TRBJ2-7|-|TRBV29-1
TGCAGCGTAGGGACAGGGGTCTACGAGCAGTACTTC
CSVGTGVYEQYF
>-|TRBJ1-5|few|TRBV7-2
TGTGCCAGCAGTAAGGGGTATAGCAATCAGCCCCAGCATTTT
CASSKGYSNQPQHF
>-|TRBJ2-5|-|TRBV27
TGTGCCAGCAGTGCCATTCAGGGTTTCCAAGAGACCCAGTACTTC
CASSAIQGFQETQYF
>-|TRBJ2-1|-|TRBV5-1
TGCGCCAGCAGCTTGGTGCAGGCCTACAATGAGCAGTTCTTC
CASSLVQAYNEQFF
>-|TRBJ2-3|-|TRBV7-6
TGTGCCAGCAGCTTAGGGGTGTTTGGGGTCAAAAGACCCACAGATACGCAGTATTTT
CASSLGVFGVKRPTDTQYF
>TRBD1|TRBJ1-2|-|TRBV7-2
TGTGCCAGCAGCTTTGGCGGACAGGGGGCAAAAGGCTACACCTTC
CASSFGGQGAKGYTF
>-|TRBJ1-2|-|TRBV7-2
TGTGCCAGCAGCTTAGAGGGAAGGGGCTATGGCTACACCTTC
CASSLEGRGYGYTF
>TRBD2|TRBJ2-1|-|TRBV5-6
TGTGCCAGCAGCCCTAGGTTGACTAGCGGGGGGGCCCAGTTCTTC
CASSPRLTSGGAQFF
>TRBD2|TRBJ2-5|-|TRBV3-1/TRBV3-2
TGTGCCAGCAGCCCCGGGACTAGCGGGTACCAAGAGACCCAGTACTTC
CASSPGTSGYQETQYF
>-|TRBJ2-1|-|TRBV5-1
TGCGCCAGCAGCTATGACAGGTGGAATGAGCAGTTCTTC
CASSYDRWNEQFF
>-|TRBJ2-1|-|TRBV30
TGTGCCTGGACCCCCCGGAGCTCCTACAATGAGCAGTTCTTC
CAWTPRSSYNEQFF
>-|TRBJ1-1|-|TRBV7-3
TGTGCCAGCAGCCCGACACTGGGGGACACTGAAGCTTTCTTT
CASSPTLGDTEAFF
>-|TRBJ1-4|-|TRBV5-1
TGCGCCAGCAGCTCCCTTGCAACTAATGAAAAACTGTTTTTT
CASSSLATNEKLFF
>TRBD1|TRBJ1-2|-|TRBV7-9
TGTGCCAGCAGCTTAGCGGGACAGAGATTTGGCTACACCTTC
CASSLAGQRFGYTF
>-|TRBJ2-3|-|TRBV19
TGTGCCAGTAGTCTGGATACGCAGTATTTT
CASSLDTQYF
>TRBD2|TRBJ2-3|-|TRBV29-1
TGCAGCGTTGAAAAGGGGACTTGGAGGCGGGAGGGCACAGATACGCAGTATTTT
CSVEKGTWRREGTDTQYF
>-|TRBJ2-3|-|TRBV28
TGTGCCAGCAGTTCGACAGATGATACGCAGTATTTT
CASSSTDDTQYF
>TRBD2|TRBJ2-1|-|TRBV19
TGTGCCAGTAGTATGCTTAGCGGGAGGTTCAATGAGCAGTTCTTC
CASSMLSGRFNEQFF
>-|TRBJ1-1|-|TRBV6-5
TGTGCCAGCGGTTTTCAAGCGAACACTGAAGCTTTCTTT
CASGFQANTEAFF
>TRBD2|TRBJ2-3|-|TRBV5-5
TGTGCCAGCAGCTTGGCGGGGACTAGCGGGAGTGGTGGAGATACGCAGTATTTT
CASSLAGTSGSGGDTQYF
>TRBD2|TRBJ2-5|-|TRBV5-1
TGCGCCAGCAGCTCACTAGCGGGGGGGCAAGAGACCCAGTACTTC
CASSSLAGGQETQYF
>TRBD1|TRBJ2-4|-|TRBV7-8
TGTGCCAGCAGCTTAGCGCATGTTACGACAGGGGGCGTCAAAAACATTCAGTACTTC
CASSLAHVTTGGVKNIQYF
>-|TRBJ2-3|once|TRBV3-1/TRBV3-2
TGTGCCAGCAGCCCCTTAGGGACAGATACGCAGTATTTT
CASSPLGTDTQYF
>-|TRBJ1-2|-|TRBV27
TGTGCCAGCAGTTCGCCCCCGTTGGGTGGCTACACCTTC
CASSSPPLGGYTF
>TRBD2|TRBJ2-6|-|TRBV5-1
TGCGCCAGCAGCTTGGTTTCTAGCGGGGTGCCTGGGGCCAACGTCCTGACTTTC
CASSLVSSGVPGANVLTF
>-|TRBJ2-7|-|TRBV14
TGTGCCAGCAGCCAAGATCCCGCCCGGGTGTACTTC
CASSQDPARVYF
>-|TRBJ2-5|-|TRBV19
TGTGCCAGCAAAGGGTTGCGAGAGACCCAGTACTTC
CASKGLRETQYF
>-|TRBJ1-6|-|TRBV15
TGTGCCACCAGCAGACGGGCCACCGGTGGCACCCTCCACTTT
CATSRRATGGTLHF
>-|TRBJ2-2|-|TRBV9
TGTGCCAGCAGCGTAGATATTAGCGGCAACACCGGGGAGCTGTTTTTT
CASSVDISGNTGELFF
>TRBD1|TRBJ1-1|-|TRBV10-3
TGTGCCATCAGCCGACAGGGGGACACTGAAGCTTTCTTT
CAISRQGDTEAFF
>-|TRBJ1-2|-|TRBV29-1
TGCAGCGTTGAAAGCCTACAGGGACTTGGGAGCTATGGCTACACCTTC
CSVESLQGLGSYGYTF
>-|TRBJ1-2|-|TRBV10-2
TGCGCCAGCTTGGGGTCTCGCCCCACGGGCCCCAACTATGGCTACACCTTC
CASLGSRPTGPNYGYTF
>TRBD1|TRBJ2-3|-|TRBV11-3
TGTGCCAGCAGCCAAGGACAGGGAGGAGATACGCAGTATTTT
CASSQGQGGDTQYF
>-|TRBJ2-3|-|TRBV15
TGTGCCACCAGCAGAGATAGTGGGAGTCCAGATACGCAGTATTTT
CATSRDSGSPDTQYF
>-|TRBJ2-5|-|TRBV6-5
TGTGCCAGCAGGAACCGGGGGGCTCAAGAGACCCAGTACTTC
CASRNRGAQETQYF
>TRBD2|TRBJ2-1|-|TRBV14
TGTGCCAGCAGCCAAGATGGACTAGCGGGAGCCAATGAGCAGTTCTTC
CASSQDGLAGANEQFF
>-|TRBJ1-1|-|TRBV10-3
TGTGCCATCAGGGAGGGGCATAGGGGGGAAAGCACTGAAGCTTTCTTT
CAIREGHRGESTEAFF
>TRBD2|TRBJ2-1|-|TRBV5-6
TGTGCCAGCAGTTTACCGGGACTAGCGGGAGGGCGGTCCTACAATGAGCAGTTCTTC
CASSLPGLAGGRSYNEQFF
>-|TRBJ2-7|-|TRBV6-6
TGTGCCAGCAGAGACGTTTACGAGCAGTACTTC
CASRDVYEQYF
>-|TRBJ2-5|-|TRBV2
TGTGCCAGCAGTGACGGTCGGAAAGAGACCCAGTACTTC
CASSDGRKETQYF